This T cell receptor (beta chain) was retrieved from a study of response to subunit inactivated influenza vaccine. Study-wide results and caveats: The authors suggested that few new T cells are recruited per seasonal influenza vaccination.

Germline-derived CDR1 and CDR2 are LNHDA and SQIVND (reference sequence). The length of the CDR3 is 15 residues. The ends lost 1 base at V and 8 bases at J; junction bases unmatched: 8. Of note for this clonotype: Its cognate antigen is unknown.

MiXCR, run by TCRdb on the RT-PCR reads, gives a single entry per CDR3 protein. The profile covers fewer than 600,000 distinct CDR3 sequences, with around 7.9% appearing a single time and about an eighth taken by the ten largest. The J gene is TRBJ2-1, the V gene TRBV19; TRBD2 matches at 7 bases. The clonotype originates from a man aged 50 to 69 who received an inactivated influenza vaccine. Sequencing used PBMCs from blood, obtained roughly 24 months after vaccination. The CDR3 region is CASSIGGRGSDEQFF. The DNA for the CDR3 is TGTGCCAGTAGTATAGGAGGGCGGGGGAGCGATGAGCAGTTCTTC.